This T cell receptor (beta chain) stems from a study of shared clonotypes between healthy human individuals. Turning to this clone: Different DNA sequences within this sample yield the same CDR3.

Produced via immunoSEQ multiplex PCR; TCRdb's table is partial and in-frame only. The sample lists around 2.1 million clones, about 94% seen once, with 0.1% to 0.15% in the top ten. CDR3 length: 14 residues. Per the germline V gene, CDR1 is MDHEN and CDR2 is SYDVKM. Trimming took off 6 bases at V and 2 bases at J, with 11 bases between the two ends. The sample comprised naive CD4+ T cells sorted from blood. Subset in this sample: CD45RA+ positively selected. This TCR came from a man aged 18 to 29 in good health. The chain joins TRBV28 to TRBJ1-5; the D gene is possibly TRBD1 (5 bases). In DNA form, the CDR3 reads TGTGCCAGCAGCCTTGGGGGAGGCAATCAGCCCCAGCATTTT. Translated: CASSLGGGNQPQHF.